This T cell receptor (beta chain) was recorded in a study of blood T cells in healthy people across ages. Findings and caveats of the study: TCR beta diversity per million T cells fell roughly linearly with age. It was found that TCR beta diversity correlated strongly with the percentage of naive T cells.

Germline lookup yields CDR1 ENHRY and CDR2 SYGVKD. Trimming shortened V by 0 bases and J by 3 bases, and 11 bases separated the two germline ends. CDR3 length: 15 amino acids. A second roughly 7 to 12 cycle PCR used barcoded and J-beta primers. TCRdb used MiXCR to reprocess the 5' RACE reads, holding one entry per CDR3 protein. In the table there are 850,000 or so distinct CDR3 sequences, less than 35% of which are singletons. The study isolated at least 7 million PBMCs from each sample. This clonotype has ten or more counts. As yet, its antigen is unknown. Sequencing input: blood. J is TRBJ1-2 and V is TRBV10-3, with D unresolved. This clonotype was obtained from a woman older than 75 in good health. Here the CDR3 reads CAISESLEGYYGYTF. The CDR3 DNA follows: TGTGCCATCAGTGAGTCGTTAGAAGGGTACTATGGCTACACCTTC.